The T cell receptor (beta chain) described here comes from a study of response to subunit inactivated influenza vaccine. Study-level points and caveats: That few new T cells are recruited by each seasonal influenza vaccination was the authors' suggestion.

In TCRdb, the RT-PCR reads were re-called with MiXCR into one record per CDR3 protein. The profile shows around 760,000 distinct CDR3 sequences, over 11% of them singletons. This clonotype appeared a few times. The antigen remains undetermined. Relative to the germline gene, one junction end is altered; a read error may explain this. The CDR3 has 17 residues. The germline V gene encodes CDR1 SGHRS and CDR2 YFSETQ. The sequencing here drew on PBMCs from blood, taken less than 15 days before vaccination. This sequence originates from a man in his forties or fifties who received an inactivated influenza vaccine. The chain couples TRBV5-1 to TRBJ2-7; TRBD2 agrees at 8 bases. The CDR3 nucleotides are TGCGCCAGTTACACCGGGACTAGTGGTTCCGCGGCCTACGCGCAGTACTTC. It translates to CASYTGTSGSAAYAQYF.